This entry lists 30 T cell receptor beta chains sequenced from one sample in a study of blood T cell repertoires in COVID-19. Here immunoSEQ multiplex PCR was the method, and the copy in TCRdb shows in-frame clones only, minus some. There are 18,000 or so clones in the sample; roughly 88% occur only once, and approximately 9% lies in the top ten. What was sequenced was peripheral blood. The receptors derive from a man aged 35 to 55 with active COVID-19.

The rearrangement uses TRBV27 and TRBJ1-1, with D possibly matching TRBD1 (5 bases). Germline V gene sequence: CDR1 MNHEY, CDR2 SMNVEV (reference sequence). The CDR3 totals 16 residues. Trimming took off 0 bases at V and 4 bases at J, with 15 bases between the two ends. CDR3 protein: CASSLSSGSVGTEAFF. In nucleotides, the CDR3 is TGTGCCAGCAGTTTATCCTCAGGGTCTGTCGGCACTGAAGCTTTCTTT.

This chain's CDR3 is CASSWRQGNQPQHF. The CDR3 DNA reads TGTGCCAGCAGTTGGCGACAGGGCAATCAGCCCCAGCATTTT. The chain uses TRBV28 and TRBJ1-5, with TRBD1 as a possible D gene (6 bases). CDR1 is MDHEN and CDR2 is SYDVKM in the germline V gene. The CDR3 contains 14 residues. The germline V and J ends were trimmed by 4 bases and 2 bases, with 9 bases remaining between them.

The chain employs TRBV13 and TRBJ2-7, with TRBD2 matching over 13 bases. The CDR3 has 18 residues. V dropped 5 bases and J dropped 4; count of bases not matched to a gene: 14. The germline V gene encodes CDR1 PRHDT and CDR2 FYEKMQ (reference sequence). CDR3 protein: CASSPRTSGSVSWYEQYF. CDR3 DNA sequence: TGTGCCAGCAGCCCCCGGACTAGCGGGAGCGTTTCTTGGTACGAGCAGTACTTC.

This chain uses TRBV2 with TRBJ1-5; 7 nucleotides match TRBD1. Per germline, CDR1 SNHLY and CDR2 FYNNEI. Unmatched junction bases numbered 11, after V lost 6 bases and J lost 3 bases. The CDR3 loop spans 16 amino acids. This CDR3 reads CASSQEGGIYNQPQHF. As DNA, the CDR3 is TGTGCCAGCAGCCAGGAAGGGGGCATATACAATCAGCCCCAGCATTTT.

This chain joins TRBV11-2 and TRBJ2-1; no definite D call. The CDR3 is made up of 16 amino acids. Germline CDR1 SGHAT, CDR2 FQNNGV. Trimming stripped 5 bases from V and 1 base from J, with 15 bases between. The CDR3 sequence: CASSPKIATSYNEQFF. The CDR3 DNA reads TGTGCCAGCAGCCCAAAAATAGCCACGTCCTACAATGAGCAGTTCTTC. Complete variable domain (other parts from reference TRBV11-2 and TRBJ2-1): EAGVAQSPRYKIIEKRQSVAFWCNPISGHATLYWYQQILGQGPKLLIQFQNNGVVDDSQLPKDRFSAERLKGVDSTLKIQPAKLEDSAVYLCASSPKIATSYNEQFFGPGTRLTVL.

The rearrangement uses TRBV3-1 (or the pseudogene TRBV3-2) and TRBJ2-7; 8 nucleotides agree with TRBD2. This CDR3 is built from 16 residues. Trimming at V came to 4 bases and at J to 2 bases, leaving 10 bases not matched to a gene. Germline CDR1 reads LGHDT; CDR2 reads YNNKEL (reference sequence). CDR3: CASSPRPTSGAYEQYF. The CDR3 nucleotides are TGTGCCAGCAGCCCCAGACCTACTAGCGGAGCCTACGAGCAGTACTTC.

The chain links TRBV4-3 to TRBJ1-2; no reliable D call. The germline V gene has CDR1 LGHNA and CDR2 YSLEER. The length of the CDR3 is 15 residues. The V and J ends lost 1 base and 4 bases respectively, with 13 bases between them. The CDR3 spells CASSQVEEVPYGYTF. In DNA form, the CDR3 reads TGCGCCAGCAGCCAAGTCGAAGAGGTTCCCTATGGCTACACCTTC.

The chain combines TRBV10-2 with TRBJ2-3; 7 positions match TRBD2. Trimming cost V 4 bases and J 8 bases; bases outside gene matches: 0. This CDR3 is 11 amino acids long. CDR1 and CDR2 from the germline V gene are WSHSY and SAAADI. The CDR3 spells CASSAGGTQYF. In DNA, the CDR3 is TGCGCCAGCAGTGCGGGGGGTACGCAGTATTTT.

The V call is TRBV5-8, the J call TRBJ2-7; weak D call: TRBD1 (6 bases). Germline loops: CDR1 SGHTS, CDR2 YDEGEE. This CDR3 is built from 14 residues. Trimming shortened V by 2 bases and J by 2 bases, and 11 bases separated the two germline ends. The CDR3 is CASSFPGQPYEQYF. The CDR3 nucleotides are TGTGCCAGCAGCTTCCCGGGACAACCCTACGAGCAGTACTTC.

The chain is built from TRBV12-5 and TRBJ2-2; D possibly corresponds to TRBD2 (6 bases). The germline CDR1 and CDR2 sequences are LGHNT and FRNRAP. This CDR3 contains 17 residues. Between the trimmed V and J ends, which lost 2 bases and 0 bases, there was a span of 13 bases. This CDR3 is CASGLPRGYANTGELFF. The CDR3, as DNA: TGTGCTAGTGGTTTGCCACGGGGGTACGCGAACACCGGGGAGCTGTTTTTT.

This clone was seen only a few times. The chain employs TRBV7-8 and TRBJ2-7, with 7 bases lining up with TRBD1. V lost 4 bases, J lost 7 bases, and 10 bases stayed unmatched. The CDR3 consists of 14 residues. The germline gives CDR1 SGHVS, CDR2 FQNEAQ. Here the CDR3 reads CASSYRGQAEEQYF. The CDR3 DNA reads TGTGCCAGCAGCTACCGTGGACAGGCGGAAGAGCAGTACTTC.

V is TRBV9 and J is TRBJ2-1; D unclear. V lost 4 bases and J 7 bases, leaving 9 bases between the germline ends. Germline CDR1 SGDLS, CDR2 YYNGEE. The CDR3 has 12 residues. CDR3 bases: TGTGCCAGCAGCACCCGAGAAAATGAGCAGTTCTTC. This gives the protein CASSTRENEQFF.

The rearrangement joins TRBV2 to TRBJ1-2; the match to TRBD1 covers 10 bases. CDR3 length equals 13 residues. Germline CDR1 reads SNHLY; CDR2 reads FYNNEI. V gave up 4 bases and J gave up 7 bases; unmatched junction bases: 3. The chain's CDR3 is CASSGTGGLGYTF. The DNA for the CDR3 is TGTGCCAGCAGTGGGACAGGGGGGCTTGGCTACACCTTC.

This clone was found a few times. V and J are TRBV11-2 and TRBJ2-3, with 8 bases aligning to TRBD1. This CDR3 region has 17 residues. J lost 2 bases, V lost 6 bases, and 13 bases had no gene match. The V gene's germline CDR1 is SGHAT and CDR2 FQNNGV. This CDR3 is CASRRRGRDRLTDTQYF. As DNA, the CDR3 is TGTGCCAGCAGGCGTAGGGGCCGGGACAGGCTCACAGATACGCAGTATTTT.

The chain uses TRBV5-4 and TRBJ1-2; D gene unclear. Trimming took off 5 bases at V and 4 bases at J, with 15 bases between the two ends. This CDR3 comprises 14 residues. Germline V gives CDR1 SGHNT, CDR2 YYREEE (reference sequence). CDR3: CASSPGLGAYGYTF. The CDR3 region has the DNA TGTGCCAGCAGTCCCGGGTTGGGAGCCTATGGCTACACCTTC. Looking up the rest from reference TRBV5-4 and TRBJ1-2 gives the full variable domain: ETGVTQSPTHLIKTRGQQVTLRCSSQSGHNTVSWYQQALGQGPQFIFQYYREEENGRGNFPPRFSGLQFPNYSSELNVNALELDDSALYLCASSPGLGAYGYTFGSGTRLTVV.

This chain connects TRBV4-3 to TRBJ2-1; D is possibly TRBD1 (8 bases). V was pared by 6 bases and J by 9 bases, with 27 bases between. Germline CDR1 LGHNA, CDR2 YSLEER. The CDR3 is 17 residues long. In DNA form, the CDR3 reads TGCGCCAGCAGTCGGCTACAGCGGGACAGGAGGATCGGTGAGCAGTTCTTC. Protein sequence: CASSRLQRDRRIGEQFF.

V usage is TRBV29-1 and J usage is TRBJ2-7; possibly TRBD1 for D (6 bases). Looked up from germline, CDR1 is SQVTM and CDR2 is ANQGSEA. Trimming removed 3 bases at V and 1 base at J, with 13 bases between. The CDR3 is 14 residues long. The CDR3 bases are TGCAGCGTTGAGCTCCCAGGGGCGTCCTACGAGCAGTACTTC. Amino acids: CSVELPGASYEQYF.

The chain combines TRBV10-3 with TRBJ2-5; 7 bases are shared with TRBD1. CDR1 and CDR2 (germline): ENHRY, SYGVKD. The CDR3 extends over 15 amino acids. The J segment lost 7 bases and the V segment lost 4 bases, leaving 12 bases of the junction unmatched. CDR3 loop: CAISADTGVVGTQYF. DNA of the CDR3: TGTGCCATCAGTGCGGACACAGGGGTCGTGGGGACCCAGTACTTC.

The chain combines TRBV7-2 with TRBJ1-2; TRBD1 matches 9 bases. The CDR3 runs 13 residues. Germline V gene sequence: CDR1 SGHTA, CDR2 FQGNSA. The V gene end was trimmed by 5 bases and the J gene end by 5 bases; junction bases not matched to a gene: 3. The CDR3 region has the DNA TGTGCCAGCAGCCCCGGGACAGGGTATGGCTACACCTTC. Its protein product is CASSPGTGYGYTF.

V is TRBV6-5 and J is TRBJ2-7; 12 bases line up with TRBD2. Per germline, CDR1 MNHEY and CDR2 SVGAGI. Trimming at V came to 10 bases and at J to 6 bases, leaving 4 bases not matched to a gene. The CDR3 consists of 12 residues. The CDR3 here is CAIGLAGSEQYF. The DNA for the CDR3 is TGTGCCATCGGACTAGCGGGATCCGAGCAGTACTTC.

V and J are TRBV19 and TRBJ1-2, with D perhaps matching TRBD1 (6 bases). Germline CDR1 is LNHDA and CDR2 is SQIVND (reference sequence). CDR3 length: 14 amino acids. The V gene lost 3 bases and the J gene lost 5 bases, with 13 bases spanning the gap. The CDR3 region has the DNA TGTGCCAGTAGTATGACAGGTGGTAGGTATGGCTACACCTTC. It translates to CASSMTGGRYGYTF.

V usage is TRBV19 and J usage is TRBJ2-1, with 10 bases fitting TRBD2. Germline assignment: CDR1 LNHDA and CDR2 SQIVND (reference sequence). Losses at the gene ends were 9 bases for V and 8 bases for J; bases not matched to a gene: 13. This CDR3 spans 15 amino acids. The CDR3: CARLDPSSGSDEQFF. CDR3 sequence (DNA): TGTGCCAGATTAGATCCGTCTAGCGGGAGCGATGAGCAGTTCTTC. Looking up the rest from reference TRBV19 and TRBJ2-1 gives the full variable domain: DGGITQSPKYLFRKEGQNVTLSCEQNLNHDAMYWYRQDPGQGLRLIYYSQIVNDFQKGDIAEGYSVSREKKESFPLTVTSAQKNPTAFYLCARLDPSSGSDEQFFGPGTRLTVL.

The rearrangement links TRBV4-2 to TRBJ2-7, with TRBD2 identical over 7 bases. V lost 1 base and J lost 0; bases outside the gene matches: 6. The CDR3 extends over 16 amino acids. Germline assignment: CDR1 LGHNA and CDR2 YNFKEQ. This chain's CDR3 is CASSQGEGRGSYEQYF. DNA for the CDR3: TGTGCCAGCAGCCAAGGGGAGGGAAGGGGCTCCTACGAGCAGTACTTC.

The CDR3 is CASSYGQYRAGTEAFF. CDR3 sequence (DNA): TGTGCCAGCAGTTACGGTCAGTACAGGGCAGGTACTGAAGCTTTCTTT. The V and J genes are TRBV6-2 or TRBV6-3 and TRBJ1-1; the D gene is possibly TRBD1 (6 bases). CDR3 length: 16 amino acids. V lost 2 bases, J lost 5 bases, and 18 bases lay in between. CDR1 is MNHEY and CDR2 is SVGEGT in the germline V gene.

This clone has only a few counts. V is TRBV5-1 and J is TRBJ2-7; TRBD1 aligns across 10 bases. The CDR3 loop spans 15 amino acids. CDR1 is SGHRS and CDR2 is YFSETQ in the germline V gene. J lost 7 bases, V lost 4 bases, and 11 bases had no gene match. CDR3 sequence reads: CASSPRTGGPGEQYF. In DNA, the CDR3 is TGCGCCAGCAGCCCCCGGACAGGGGGTCCGGGGGAGCAGTACTTC. The entire variable domain, with the rest obtained from reference TRBV5-1 and TRBJ2-7, is as follows: KAGVTQTPRYLIKTRGQQVTLSCSPISGHRSVSWYQQTPGQGLQFLFEYFSETQRNKGNFPGRFSGRQFSNSRSEMNVSTLELGDSALYLCASSPRTGGPGEQYFGPGTRLTVT.

The rearrangement uses TRBV6-2 or TRBV6-3 and TRBJ1-2; D not resolved. Germline assignment: CDR1 MNHEY and CDR2 SVGEGT. The germline V and J ends were trimmed by 2 bases and 1 base, with 5 bases remaining between them. This CDR3 region has 13 residues. The CDR3 loop reads CASSYAVNYGYTF. Here the CDR3 DNA reads TGTGCCAGCAGTTACGCGGTTAACTATGGCTACACCTTC.

A single count supports this clone. The genes are TRBV6-2 or TRBV6-3 and TRBJ2-1; 7 bases are shared with TRBD1. The length of the CDR3 is 14 residues. The J segment lost 5 bases and the V segment lost 8 bases, leaving 9 bases of the junction unmatched. Germline CDR1 is MNHEY and CDR2 is SVGEGT. DNA of the CDR3: TGTGCCAGCCGCCGGGACAGCACGAACAATGAGCAGTTCTTC. Residues: CASRRDSTNNEQFF.

The chain employs TRBV7-9 and TRBJ2-2, with 10 bases aligning to TRBD1. V lost 5 bases, J lost 5 bases, and 2 bases stayed unmatched. Per the germline V gene, CDR1 is SEHNR and CDR2 is FQNEAQ (reference sequence). The CDR3 totals 14 residues. DNA of the CDR3: TGTGCCAGCAGCAGACAGGGGGCGACCGGGGAGCTGTTTTTT. It translates to CASSRQGATGELFF.

The V and J genes are TRBV6-5 and TRBJ2-7; TRBD1 matches at 8 bases. CDR1 and CDR2 (germline): MNHEY, SVGAGI. This CDR3 contains 15 residues. V gave up 0 bases and J gave up 5 bases; unmatched junction bases: 6. The chain's CDR3 is CASSYSTGEWDEQYF. The CDR3 region has the DNA TGTGCCAGCAGTTACTCGACAGGGGAGTGGGACGAGCAGTACTTC.

The chain employs TRBV7-9 and TRBJ2-3; TRBD2 aligns across 10 bases. This CDR3 comprises 15 residues. After removal of 3 bases from V and 4 bases from J, the junction contained 4 bases not matched to a gene. Germline lookup yields CDR1 SEHNR and CDR2 FQNEAQ (reference sequence). The CDR3 nucleotides are TGTGCCAGCAGCTTGGGGCTAGCGGGAGCAGATACGCAGTATTTT. Its translation is CASSLGLAGADTQYF.